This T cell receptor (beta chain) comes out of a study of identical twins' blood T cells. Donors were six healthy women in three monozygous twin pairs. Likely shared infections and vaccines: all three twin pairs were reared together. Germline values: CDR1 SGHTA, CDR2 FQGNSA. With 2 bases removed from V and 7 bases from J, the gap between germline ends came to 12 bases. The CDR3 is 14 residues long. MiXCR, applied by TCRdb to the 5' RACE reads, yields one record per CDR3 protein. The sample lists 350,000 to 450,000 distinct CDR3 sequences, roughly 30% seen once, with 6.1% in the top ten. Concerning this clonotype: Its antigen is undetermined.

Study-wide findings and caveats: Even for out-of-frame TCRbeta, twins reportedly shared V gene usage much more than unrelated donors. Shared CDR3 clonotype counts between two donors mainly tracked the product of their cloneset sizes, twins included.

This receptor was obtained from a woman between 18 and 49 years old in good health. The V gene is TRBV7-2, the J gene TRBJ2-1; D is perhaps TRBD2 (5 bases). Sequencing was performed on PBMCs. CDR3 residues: CASSLNPSTNEQFF. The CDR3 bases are TGTGCCAGCAGCTTAAACCCTAGCACGAATGAGCAGTTCTTC.